These 20 T cell receptor beta chains share one sample of origin, sequenced in a study of T cells after yellow fever vaccination. Via MiXCR, TCRdb re-called the 5' RACE reads, giving one row per CDR3 protein. The sample includes about 240,000 distinct CDR3 sequences, about 7% seen only once; the top ten take about 0.85%. The material sequenced was CD4+ T cells sorted from PBMCs, taken 15 days after the yellow fever booster vaccination. The receptor source for this set is a man aged 25-40 years who received the YFV17D yellow fever vaccine.

The chain is built from TRBV27 and TRBJ1-2; 9 bases match TRBD1. Per the germline V gene, CDR1 is MNHEY and CDR2 is SMNVEV (reference sequence). The CDR3 runs to 16 residues. V dropped 4 bases and J dropped 11; count of bases not matched to a gene: 17. CDR3 sequence: CASSSMGSDRGVWYTF. The CDR3 nucleotides are TGTGCCAGCAGTTCCATGGGCAGCGACAGGGGGGTCTGGTACACCTTC.

The chain combines TRBV6-5 with TRBJ1-1; the D is unclear. The CDR3 totals 13 residues. V lost 8 bases to trimming and J lost 8 bases, with 18 bases between them. CDR1 and CDR2 (germline): MNHEY, SVGAGI. CDR3 DNA sequence: TGTGCCAGCGCCTGGAGTCTTGTTGGGGAAGCTTTCTTT. Translated, it gives CASAWSLVGEAFF.

The table lists this clonotype with many counts. This sequence joins TRBV11-2 and TRBJ2-2; D not resolved. The CDR3 extends over 13 amino acids. Germline V gene sequence: CDR1 SGHAT, CDR2 FQNNGV. The V gene lost 2 bases and the J gene lost 2 bases, with 3 bases spanning the gap. CDR3 residues: CASSLLNTGELFF. Here the CDR3 DNA reads TGTGCCAGCAGCTTACTAAACACCGGGGAGCTGTTTTTT.

This clonotype was counted a few times. The chain employs TRBV7-9 and TRBJ2-1; D not resolved. The germline V and J ends were trimmed by 0 bases and 8 bases, with 8 bases remaining between them. This CDR3 is built from 13 residues. Germline V lookup: CDR1 SEHNR, CDR2 FQNEAQ (reference sequence). CDR3 in amino acids: CASSLASEHEQFF. CDR3 nucleotides: TGTGCCAGCAGCTTAGCGAGCGAGCATGAGCAGTTCTTC.

This clonotype was seen a few times. This rearrangement joins TRBV19 to TRBJ2-5; D tentatively fits TRBD1 or TRBD2 (5 bases each). Germline CDR1 LNHDA, CDR2 SQIVND (reference sequence). The V end lost 4 bases, the J end lost 5 bases, and 14 bases lay between the germline ends. The length of the CDR3 is 14 residues. CDR3 coding DNA: TGTGCCAGTAGTAGGACCGAGGGGCTGGAGACCCAGTACTTC. It translates to CASSRTEGLETQYF.

This clonotype came up many times. The DNA for the CDR3 is TGTGCCAGCAGTTACTACTGGAAAGCAGGTGATCACAATGAGCAGTTCTTC. It translates to CASSYYWKAGDHNEQFF. V usage is TRBV6-5 and J usage is TRBJ2-1; D is unresolved. Trimming pared 1 base from V and 5 bases from J, leaving 18 bases between. The CDR3 totals 17 residues. Looked up from germline, CDR1 is MNHEY and CDR2 is SVGAGI.

Many counts were recorded for this clonotype. The chain employs TRBV5-1 and TRBJ2-7, with 11 positions matching TRBD1. Germline V CDR1 and CDR2: SGHRS, YFSETQ. The ends lost 4 bases at V and 4 bases at J; junction bases unmatched: 7. This CDR3 has 15 residues. CDR3 protein: CASSGRDRGSYEQYF. The CDR3 DNA reads as TGCGCCAGCAGCGGCCGGGACAGGGGGAGTTACGAGCAGTACTTC.

In this sample, this clonotype turned up a few times. V gene TRBV7-9 combines with J gene TRBJ2-5; 7 bases map to TRBD2. Germline trimming cut 6 bases from V and 10 bases from J; bases unmatched to any gene: 17. The CDR3 runs to 15 residues. Per the germline V gene, CDR1 is SEHNR and CDR2 is FQNEAQ (reference sequence). Here the CDR3 DNA reads TGTGCCAGCAGTCCCCTAGCGGCACCAGAGACGGGCCAGTACTTC. Protein sequence: CASSPLAAPETGQYF.

At least ten counts were recorded for this clonotype. In nucleotides, the CDR3 is TGTGCCAGCAGTCACGGGACGGACAACGGGGAGCAGTACTTC. Protein product: CASSHGTDNGEQYF. The chain links TRBV6-5 to TRBJ2-7; the D gene could be TRBD1 or TRBD2 (5 bases each). Germline values: CDR1 MNHEY, CDR2 SVGAGI. The V end lost 5 bases, the J end lost 7 bases, and 18 bases lay between the germline ends. This CDR3 region has 14 residues.

This clonotype was counted many times. The V gene is TRBV7-9, the J gene TRBJ1-1; TRBD1 is a possible D gene (5 bases). Per the germline V gene, CDR1 is SEHNR and CDR2 is FQNEAQ (reference sequence). V dropped 3 bases and J dropped 7 bases, with 9 bases sitting between them. CDR3 length: 12 residues. CDR3 bases: TGTGCCAGCAGCTTCGGGGGGAATGAAGCTTTCTTT. This codes for CASSFGGNEAFF.

This clonotype appeared a few times. This sequence joins TRBV25-1 and TRBJ2-3, with D unresolved. Germline assignment: CDR1 MGHDK and CDR2 SYGVNS. V shed 3 bases and J shed 8 bases, with 6 bases lying between them. The CDR3 runs to 11 residues. CDR3 DNA: TGTGCCAGCAGTGAGCTGGGTACGCAGTATTTT. Translated: CASSELGTQYF.

Worth noting for this clonotype: It may be a read error: a sequence one base away is much more abundant. The gene calls are TRBV5-1 and TRBJ2-7; no clear D. V was shortened by 3 bases and J by 5 bases, with 6 bases between the two germline ends. Germline lookup yields CDR1 SGHRS and CDR2 YFSETQ. The CDR3 extends over 11 amino acids. The CDR3 here is CASSSQDEQYF. The DNA for the CDR3 is TGCGCCAGCAGCTCCCAAGACGAGCAGTACTTC.

CDR3 protein: CATSRDNQPQHF. Here the CDR3 DNA reads TGTGCCACCAGCAGGGACAATCAGCCCCAGCATTTT. The chain employs TRBV15 and TRBJ1-5; D remains unclear. The V end was cut by 3 bases, the J end by 3 bases, with 3 bases between. The CDR3 is 12 residues long. Per the germline V gene, CDR1 is LNHNV and CDR2 is YYDKDF (reference sequence). The full variable domain, completed using reference TRBV15 and TRBJ1-5, is DAMVIQNPRYQVTQFGKPVTLSCSQTLNHNVMYWYQQKSSQAPKLLFHYYDKDFNNEADTPDNFQSRRPNTSFCFLDIRSPGLGDTAMYLCATSRDNQPQHFGDGTRLSIL.

This clonotype was counted at least ten times. The gene calls are TRBV4-3 and TRBJ2-1, with D possibly matching TRBD1 (5 bases). CDR3 length: 17 residues. The V end was cut by 0 bases, the J end by 4 bases, with 16 bases between. The germline V gene has CDR1 LGHNA and CDR2 YSLEER. The CDR3, as DNA: TGCGCCAGCAGCCAAGAGGGCCAGGGATCGAATTACAATGAGCAGTTCTTC. This gives the protein CASSQEGQGSNYNEQFF.

This clonotype was recorded many times. This rearrangement joins TRBV6-5 to TRBJ2-1; D perhaps matches TRBD1 (5 bases). The CDR3 runs 12 residues. The V end was cut by 7 bases, the J end by 6 bases, with 10 bases between. Germline CDR1 MNHEY, CDR2 SVGAGI. As DNA, the CDR3 is TGTGCCAGCAACCACAGGTCCAATGAGCAGTTCTTC. Its translation is CASNHRSNEQFF.

V usage is TRBV29-1 and J usage is TRBJ1-2; 8 bases are a match to TRBD1. Germline loops: CDR1 SQVTM, CDR2 ANQGSEA. The CDR3 contains 13 residues. Losses at the gene ends were 1 base for V and 6 bases for J; bases not matched to a gene: 4. The CDR3 sequence: CSVEGRTGNGYTF. The CDR3 bases are TGCAGCGTTGAAGGGCGGACAGGGAATGGCTACACCTTC.

This clonotype showed up just a few times. The chain joins TRBV10-3 to TRBJ2-3; 12 bases line up with TRBD2. With 10 bases clipped from V and 5 bases from J, the junction kept 7 bases outside the gene matches. This CDR3 spans 14 amino acids. From germline, CDR1 is ENHRY and CDR2 SYGVKD. In DNA form, the CDR3 reads TGTGCCACCCTAGCGGGAGGGCCGGTAGATACGCAGTATTTT. This encodes CATLAGGPVDTQYF.

The V call is TRBV4-3, the J call TRBJ1-6; D unresolved. CDR3 length equals 15 residues. Germline CDR1 is LGHNA and CDR2 is YSLEER. The V end lost 3 bases, the J end lost 1 base, and 7 bases lay between the germline ends. CDR3 sequence: CASSQDTSYNSPLHF. In DNA form, the CDR3 reads TGCGCCAGCAGCCAGGATACATCCTATAATTCACCCCTCCACTTT.

In its sample, this clonotype was seen a few times. The chain is built from TRBV12-3 or TRBV12-4 and TRBJ2-2; a possible D gene is TRBD2 (6 bases). With 6 bases removed from V and 7 bases from J, the gap between germline ends came to 12 bases. This CDR3 region has 13 residues. The CDR3 nucleotides are TGTGCCAGCAGGGGGACTCCTAACGGGGAGCTGTTTTTT. Protein product: CASRGTPNGELFF.

This clonotype was picked up a small number of times. The chain carries TRBV20-1 and TRBJ2-2; 8 bases fit TRBD2. This CDR3 comprises 15 residues. Trimming removed 3 bases from V and 0 bases from J; junction bases left unmatched: 3. From germline, CDR1 is DFQATT and CDR2 SNEGSKA (reference sequence). The CDR3 DNA is TGCAGTGCTAGCACTAGCGGTACGAACACCGGGGAGCTGTTTTTT. Its protein product is CSASTSGTNTGELFF.